This T cell receptor beta chain was identified in a study of human T cells and chemical hapten exposure. About the study: A 2 cm by 2 cm inner upper arm patch received 2% DPC for sensitization.

The CDR3 length is 16 residues. In germline, CDR1 is DFQATT, CDR2 SNEGSKA (reference sequence). V gave up 0 bases and J gave up 6 bases, with 20 bases separating them. Study observations and caveats: Among TCRs, those above 1 in 1000 frequency were unaffected by DPC sensitization. PT1 expanded TCR counts and patch test score were linked, and their correlation was positive.

Under the authors' procedure: Per-sample TCR counts ranged from about 20,000 to 700,000, median about 98,000. One entry per CDR3 protein, called by TCRdb with MiXCR from the RACE reads. These V and J calls derive from TCRdb rather than the authors' analysis. The data hold about 120,000 distinct CDR3 sequences, with 11% observed a single time. This clonotype was observed at least ten times. Antigen: not known. Documented time point: patch test 3, about 24 weeks after DPC sensitization. Specified treatment: therapeutic diphenylcyclopropenone sensitization with weekly scalp DPC. The sample consisted of whole blood, taken in connection with sensitization to the hapten diphenylcyclopropenone (DPC). The chain links TRBV20-1 to TRBJ1-1; TRBD1 is a possible D gene (5 bases). The sequence was collected from a woman aged 50 to 65 with alopecia areata. Some clones in this sample may be carry-over from other donors' samples. The CDR3 DNA reads as TGCAGTGCTAGAGATTTCCCTACAGGAAGATGGGCTGAAGCTTTCTTT. This encodes CSARDFPTGRWAEAFF.